These T cell receptor beta chains were read from a single sample in a study of cytomegalovirus exposure and HLA in healthy donors. Sequenced by immunoSEQ multiplex PCR; TCRdb stores in-frame clones only, minus some. Of over 60,000 clones in the sample, more than 60% are singletons; the top ten hold about 15%. The sequencing input was PBMCs. Receptors originate from a male donor in good health and CMV-seropositive. Each CDR3 is given with its conserved first and last residue. Fields, in order: D gene, J gene, clone size, V gene, CDR3 length, CDR3 DNA, CDR3 protein. A D gene is named only where the DNA matches it firmly. Part of the rows lack a size; the others show once, few, many or a class for expanded clones.

>TRBD1|TRBJ2-2|NA|TRBV4-3|19
TGCGCCAGCAGCCAAAAGATTAGCGCAGGGGGATTAAACACCGGGGAGCTGTTTTTT
CASSQKISAGGLNTGELFF
>TRBD1|TRBJ1-4|NA|TRBV7-2|15
TGTGCCAGCAGATTCGCGAACAGGGGAAATGAAAAACTGTTTTTT
CASRFANRGNEKLFF
>TRBD1|TRBJ2-7|NA|TRBV2|13
TGTGCCCTAAGCGGGGACAGGGGCTACGAGCAGTACTTC
CALSGDRGYEQYF
>NA|TRBJ2-3|NA|TRBV6-6|16
TGTGCCAGCAGTTATACCCGCTTGACTTCTGCAGATACGCAGTATTTT
CASSYTRLTSADTQYF
>NA|TRBJ2-3|NA|TRBV5-1|13
TGCGCCAGCAGCTTGAGCCGGTCAGATACGCAGTATTTT
CASSLSRSDTQYF
>TRBD2|TRBJ2-7|few|TRBV7-7|12
TGTGCCAGCAGTAGCGGGGACGGCGAGCAGTACTTC
CASSSGDGEQYF
>TRBD2|TRBJ2-3|NA|TRBV7-9|16
TGTTCCAGCAGCCCCGGACTAGCGGGGGCCACAGATACGCAGTATTTT
CSSSPGLAGATDTQYF
>TRBD2|TRBJ2-1|NA|TRBV9|15
TGTGCCAGCACCCGGAGGACTAGCGGGAGGGCCGAACTGTTCTTC
CASTRRTSGRAELFF
>TRBD1|TRBJ2-3|NA|TRBV5-4|15
TGTGCCAGCAGCTCGGGACAGGGGTTCACAGATACGCAGTATTTT
CASSSGQGFTDTQYF
>TRBD1|TRBJ2-7|once|TRBV5-4|16
TGTGCCAGCAGCTCTGGGCAGGGGGCGACGGGCTACGAGCAGTACTTC
CASSSGQGATGYEQYF
>NA|TRBJ2-3|NA|TRBV7-9|12
TGTGCCAGCAGCTGGGGGCCAGATACGCAGTATTTT
CASSWGPDTQYF
>NA|TRBJ2-7|NA|TRBV7-9|11
TGTGCCAGCAGCTCAGCCTACGAGCAGTACTTC
CASSSAYEQYF
>NA|TRBJ1-2|NA|TRBV29-1|14
TGCAGCGTGAACTCAGGGACTGGGGGCTATGGCTACACCTTC
CSVNSGTGGYGYTF
>TRBD1|TRBJ1-2|NA|TRBV7-9|16
TGTTCCAGCAGCGAATATCTGATCAGGGGGCGCGATGGCTACACCTTC
CSSSEYLIRGRDGYTF
>NA|TRBJ1-1|NA|TRBV7-9|14
TGTTCCAGCAGCTCGCAGGGGTCGGGCACTGAAGCTTTCTTT
CSSSSQGSGTEAFF
>TRBD2|TRBJ2-3|NA|TRBV18|18
TGTGCCAGCTCACCGAGACTAGCGGGAGGGCCTGGCACAGATACGCAGTATTTT
CASSPRLAGGPGTDTQYF
>TRBD2|TRBJ2-1|once|TRBV6-5|15
TGTGCCAGCAGTCGAGCGGGAGCCTCCCACAATGAGCAGTTCTTC
CASSRAGASHNEQFF
>NA|TRBJ2-7|NA|TRBV18|16
TGTGCCAGCTCAGCCATTCCTGACAGGTACTCCTACGAGCAGTACTTC
CASSAIPDRYSYEQYF
>NA|TRBJ2-3|NA|TRBV2|12
TGTGCCAGCGGGGGGTCCACAGATACGCAGTATTTT
CASGGSTDTQYF
>TRBD2|TRBJ2-1|NA|TRBV6-5|13
TGTGCCGCAGTTAGCGGGGGGGCGGGTGAGCAGTTCTTC
CAAVSGGAGEQFF
>TRBD2|TRBJ2-1|NA|TRBV6-1|15
TGTGCCAGCAGTGCGACTAGCGGGGGGCGGAATGAGCAGTTCTTC
CASSATSGGRNEQFF
>NA|TRBJ2-3|NA|TRBV5-1|14
TGCGCCAGCAGCCACAGGGCGGAAGGGGATACGCAGTATTTT
CASSHRAEGDTQYF
>TRBD1|TRBJ1-2|NA|TRBV14|13
TGTGCCAGCAGCCCCGACAGGGCTTATGGCTACACCTTC
CASSPDRAYGYTF
>NA|TRBJ1-1|once|TRBV29-1|12
TGCAGCGTTGAAATAGAGGTCACTGAAGCTTTCTTT
CSVEIEVTEAFF
>TRBD2|TRBJ2-1|few|TRBV4-1|15
TGCGCCAGCAGCCAAGATCGCGGGACTAGCAACCGGCAGTTCTTC
CASSQDRGTSNRQFF
>TRBD1|TRBJ2-7|NA|TRBV7-9|13
TGTGCCAGCGTCGGGGACAGCTCCTACGAGCAGTACTTC
CASVGDSSYEQYF
>NA|TRBJ2-1|NA|TRBV5-4|15
TGTGCCAGCAGCTCGAGAGGGAGCCCCTACAATGAGCAGTTCTTC
CASSSRGSPYNEQFF
>TRBD2|TRBJ2-1|few|TRBV18|18
TGTGCCAGCTCACCACCGTTAGGACTAGCGGGAGGGCCGAATGAGCAGTTCTTC
CASSPPLGLAGGPNEQFF
>TRBD1|TRBJ1-2|NA|TRBV6-5|14
TGTGCCAGCAGTATGACAGGGGGCGCCTATGGCTACACCTTC
CASSMTGGAYGYTF
>NA|TRBJ2-7|NA|TRBV5-8|13
TGTGCCAGCAGCTTGGGCAGAAATTACGAGCAGTACTTC
CASSLGRNYEQYF
>TRBD2|TRBJ2-3|NA|TRBV19|14
TGTGCCAGTAAGCGGGAGTTGCGCACAGATACGCAGTATTTT
CASKRELRTDTQYF